This T cell receptor beta chain came from a study of T cells after yellow fever vaccination. One entry per CDR3 protein, called by TCRdb with MiXCR from the 5' RACE reads. This sample carries a few hundred thousand distinct CDR3 sequences, less than 9.5% of them seen once, and the ten largest clones take around 3.3%. Germline CDR1 is MNHEY and CDR2 is SVGEGT. This CDR3 is built from 13 residues. Trimming took off 8 bases at V and 3 bases at J, with 14 bases between the two ends. This receptor was identified in a young man who received the YFV17D yellow fever vaccine. This specimen was CD4+ T cells sorted from PBMCs, taken 5 days after the yellow fever booster vaccination. This rearrangement joins TRBV6-2 or TRBV6-3 to TRBJ2-7; no clear D gene. The CDR3 is CASRDLQNYEQYV. CDR3 in DNA: TGTGCCAGCCGAGACCTACAGAACTACGAGCAGTACGTC.